Sequencing of this T cell receptor beta chain was carried out in a study of T cell repertoires in MIS-A myocarditis. Measured with immunoSEQ multiplex PCR; TCRdb has only the in-frame clones, and not every one. The table has about 15,000 clones, around 70% seen once; the top ten hold around 60%. This CDR3 contains 11 residues. Germline V CDR1 and CDR2: ENHRY, SYGVKD. V was clipped by 8 bases and J by 2 bases, with 6 bases between them. This chain joins TRBV10-3 and TRBJ2-5; D gene ambiguous. The source of this sequence is a man aged 18 to 29 with fulminant myocarditis from multisystem inflammatory syndrome in adults (MIS-A) after COVID-19. The sequenced sample consisted of left ventricle heart tissue obtained at autopsy. This chain's CDR3 is CAIAEQETQYF. The CDR3 DNA reads TGTGCCATCGCGGAACAAGAGACCCAGTACTTC.